The 22 T cell receptor beta chains given below trace back to one sample, sequenced in a study of human T cells and chemical hapten exposure. Specified time point: patch test 2, 6 weeks after DPC sensitization. The treatment is: therapeutic diphenylcyclopropenone sensitization with weekly scalp DPC. TCRdb fed the RACE reads into MiXCR, producing one record per CDR3 protein. The sample records 42,000 or so distinct CDR3 sequences, 8.5% to 10% being singletons. Sample: whole blood, taken in connection with sensitization to the hapten diphenylcyclopropenone (DPC). The origin of the receptors is a woman aged 40 to 50 with alopecia areata. Some clones in this sample may be carry-over from other donors' samples.

This clonotype has a count of ten or more. The V call is TRBV12-3 or TRBV12-4, the J call TRBJ2-4; either TRBD1 or TRBD2 may fit D (5 bases each). The CDR3 totals 14 residues. The germline V and J ends were trimmed by 5 bases and 5 bases, with 13 bases remaining between them. CDR3 DNA sequence: TGTGCCAGCAGTCAATCCCGGGACCAAAACATTCAGTACTTC. Translation: CASSQSRDQNIQYF.

In its sample, this clonotype was seen many times. V is TRBV20-1 and J is TRBJ1-1; no clear D. Germline values: CDR1 DFQATT, CDR2 SNEGSKA (reference sequence). Trimming took 0 bases from V and 11 from J, leaving 7 bases between them. The CDR3 has 10 residues. In DNA form, the CDR3 reads TGCAGTGCTAGAGAAGGGAGGGCTTTCTTT. Protein: CSAREGRAFF.

This rearrangement joins TRBV20-1 to TRBJ2-2; D is unresolved. The CDR3 consists of 13 residues. CDR1 DFQATT and CDR2 SNEGSKA come from the germline V gene (reference sequence). V lost 3 bases, J lost 3 bases, and 8 bases lay in between. In DNA, the CDR3 is TGCAGTGCTAGCCCTTCCCACACCGGGGAGCTGTTTTTT. This translates into CSASPSHTGELFF.

This clonotype was seen at least ten times. The V and J genes are TRBV27 and TRBJ1-2; 7 bases map to TRBD1. Germline values: CDR1 MNHEY, CDR2 SMNVEV (reference sequence). The CDR3 totals 15 residues. V lost 8 bases, J lost 6 bases, and 15 bases stayed unmatched. CDR3 nucleotide sequence: TGTGCCAGCGCGCGCAGGGGGGCGGAAAGGGATGGCTACACCTTC. As protein: CASARRGAERDGYTF.

At least ten counts were recorded for this clonotype. The gene calls are TRBV11-2 and TRBJ2-1; 7 bases line up with TRBD1. From germline, CDR1 is SGHAT and CDR2 FQNNGV. This CDR3 contains 11 residues. J lost 8 bases, V lost 5 bases, and 0 bases had no gene match. DNA for the CDR3: TGTGCCAGCAGCCAGGGGGATGAGCAGTTCTTC. Residues: CASSQGDEQFF. Drawing the rest from reference TRBV11-2 and TRBJ2-1, the complete variable domain is EAGVAQSPRYKIIEKRQSVAFWCNPISGHATLYWYQQILGQGPKLLIQFQNNGVVDDSQLPKDRFSAERLKGVDSTLKIQPAKLEDSAVYLCASSQGDEQFFGPGTRLTVL.

This clonotype was counted ten times or more. The chain joins TRBV29-1 to TRBJ1-3; D is uncertain. CDR3 length: 14 amino acids. V was shortened by 0 bases and J by 2 bases, with 8 bases between the two germline ends. Germline V CDR1 and CDR2: SQVTM, ANQGSEA. The CDR3 reads CSVEEAKTGNTIYF. Written as DNA, the CDR3 is TGCAGCGTTGAAGAAGCCAAAACTGGAAACACCATATATTTT.

At least ten counts were recorded for this clonotype. This chain joins TRBV5-3 and TRBJ2-1; no firm D call. TRBV5-3 is given ORF status, its function remaining uncertain. V was shortened by 9 bases and J by 4 bases, with 17 bases between the two germline ends. The CDR3 loop spans 14 amino acids. CDR3 sequence (DNA): TGTGCCACAGGCGGCATTAGCTCTTACAATGAGCAGTTCTTC. Translation: CATGGISSYNEQFF.

This clonotype has a count of ten or more. The rearrangement links TRBV6-1 to TRBJ2-3; possibly TRBD1 or TRBD2 for D (5 bases each). Germline loops: CDR1 MNHNS, CDR2 SASEGT. With 7 bases removed from V and 3 bases from J, the gap between germline ends came to 17 bases. The CDR3 totals 15 residues. CDR3 loop: CASTTGTGNTDTQYF. CDR3 in DNA: TGTGCCAGCACCACCGGGACCGGCAATACAGATACGCAGTATTTT.

This clonotype was seen ten or more times. The gene calls are TRBV12-3 or TRBV12-4 and TRBJ1-6, with D maybe TRBD1 (5 bases). V was shortened by 5 bases and J by 7 bases, with 12 bases between the two germline ends. There are 14 residues in the CDR3. CDR3 sequence (DNA): TGTGCCAGCAGTAAACAGGTTTACAATTCACCCCTCCACTTT. It translates to CASSKQVYNSPLHF.

This clonotype occurred many times. V usage is TRBV30 and J usage is TRBJ1-1; D gene ambiguous. This CDR3 has 13 residues. In germline, CDR1 is GTSNPN, CDR2 SVGIG (reference sequence). V lost 7 bases and J 3 bases, leaving 15 bases between the germline ends. The CDR3 protein is CASAVEAHTEAFF. DNA for the CDR3: TGTGCCTCCGCGGTAGAAGCACACACTGAAGCTTTCTTT.

At least ten counts were recorded for this clonotype. The chain links TRBV29-1 to TRBJ1-5; the D gene is possibly TRBD1 (5 bases). Germline assignment: CDR1 SQVTM and CDR2 ANQGSEA. Trimming cost V 4 bases and J 5 bases, with 9 bases left between them. The CDR3 has 12 residues. This CDR3 is CSVGDGDQPQHF. The CDR3 DNA follows: TGCAGCGTTGGGGACGGGGATCAGCCCCAGCATTTT. Complete variable domain (other parts from reference TRBV29-1 and TRBJ1-5): SAVISQKPSRDICQRGTSLTIQCQVDSQVTMMFWYRQQPGQSLTLIATANQGSEATYESGFVIDKFPISRPNLTFSTLTVSNMSPEDSSIYLCSVGDGDQPQHFGDGTRLSIL.

Remarks on this clonotype: A read error is possible here, since a much larger clone lies one base away. This chain uses TRBV6-1 with TRBJ2-3; perhaps TRBD2 as D (5 bases). Per germline, CDR1 MNHNS and CDR2 SASEGT. This CDR3 is built from 15 residues. The CDR3 sequence: CVSSEFRAGTDTQYF. CDR3 DNA sequence: TGTGTCAGCAGTGAGTTTCGAGCGGGCACAGATACGCAGTATTTT.

This clonotype came up many times. The chain recombines TRBV2 with TRBJ1-1; tentatively, D is TRBD1 (6 bases). V was pared by 6 bases and J by 0 bases, with 11 bases between. Germline V CDR1 and CDR2: SNHLY, FYNNEI. This CDR3 has 14 amino acids. In DNA form, the CDR3 reads TGTGCCAGCAGAGCGGACAGACTGAACACTGAAGCTTTCTTT. It specifies CASRADRLNTEAFF.

This clonotype was found many times. The CDR3 DNA follows: TGTGCCAGCAGCGTTTCCGGGACTAGCCCGGTCACAGATACGCAGTATTTT. It codes for CASSVSGTSPVTDTQYF. The chain is built from TRBV9 and TRBJ2-3; 9 bases fit TRBD2. Germline loops: CDR1 SGDLS, CDR2 YYNGEE. V trimming: 2 bases; J trimming: 2 bases; junction bases outside the gene matches: 9. The CDR3 consists of 17 residues. The variable domain in full, with the rest retrieved from reference TRBV9 and TRBJ2-3, is DSGVTQTPKHLITATGQRVTLRCSPRSGDLSVYWYQQSLDQGLQFLIQYYNGEERAKGNILERFSAQQFPDLHSELNLSSLELGDSALYFCASSVSGTSPVTDTQYFGPGTRLTVL.

This clonotype appeared a few times. The genes are TRBV18 and TRBJ1-1, with D perhaps matching TRBD1 (5 bases). CDR1 is KGHSH and CDR2 is LQKENI in the germline V gene. V lost 1 base and J lost 8, with 14 bases in between. There are 14 residues in the CDR3. The CDR3, as DNA: TGTGCCAGCTCACCACTAGGGCAGGGCACCGAAGCTTTCTTT. Encoded protein: CASSPLGQGTEAFF.

This clonotype was found many times. The DNA for the CDR3 is TGCGCCAGCAGCCCAAGGGCTAGTATCTATGAGCAGTTCTTC. Protein: CASSPRASIYEQFF. The genes are TRBV5-1 and TRBJ2-1, with D hard to call. Trimming stripped 4 bases from V and 8 bases from J, with 16 bases between. The length of the CDR3 is 14 residues. CDR1 SGHRS and CDR2 YFSETQ come from the germline V gene. Full variable domain (rest looked up from reference TRBV5-1 and TRBJ2-1): KAGVTQTPRYLIKTRGQQVTLSCSPISGHRSVSWYQQTPGQGLQFLFEYFSETQRNKGNFPGRFSGRQFSNSRSEMNVSTLELGDSALYLCASSPRASIYEQFFGPGTRLTVL.

This clonotype was observed many times. This sequence joins TRBV27 and TRBJ1-5; weak D call: TRBD1 (6 bases). V was cut by 3 bases and J by 6 bases, with 15 bases left in between. CDR3 length: 15 amino acids. Germline loops: CDR1 MNHEY, CDR2 SMNVEV (reference sequence). The CDR3 DNA follows: TGTGCCAGCAGTTTGAATTCCGGAGGGGGTCAGCCCCAGCATTTT. Translating it yields CASSLNSGGGQPQHF.

This clonotype was observed many times. V gene TRBV14 combines with J gene TRBJ1-1, with 8 positions matching TRBD1. CDR3 length equals 19 residues. The germline CDR1 and CDR2 sequences are SGHDN and FVKESK. Trimming cost V 3 bases and J 5 bases; bases outside gene matches: 20. This chain's CDR3 is CASSQDGQGTLYLETEAFF. The CDR3 bases are TGTGCCAGCAGCCAGGACGGACAGGGTACCCTCTATTTAGAGACTGAAGCTTTCTTT.

This clonotype was detected a few times. The chain has TRBV6-2 or TRBV6-3 and TRBJ2-3; 8 bases are shared with TRBD2. The junction had 8 bases not matched to a gene; V was cut back by 6 bases and J by 3 bases. Germline lookup yields CDR1 MNHEY and CDR2 SVGEGT. The length of the CDR3 is 15 residues. CDR3 amino acids: CASRVDQRGTDTQYF. CDR3 DNA sequence: TGTGCCAGCAGAGTCGACCAGCGGGGGACAGATACGCAGTATTTT.

Ten or more counts support this clonotype. This chain connects TRBV4-1 to TRBJ2-1; a weak D match, TRBD1 (6 bases). V was shortened by 1 base and J by 0 bases, with 7 bases between the two germline ends. Germline V CDR1 and CDR2: MGHRA, YSYEKL. The CDR3 runs to 15 residues. CDR3 coding DNA: TGCGCCAGCAGCCAAGGGACAGCCTCCTACAATGAGCAGTTCTTC. Protein product: CASSQGTASYNEQFF.

For this clonotype: A much larger clone lies a single base off, so this may be a read error. V gene TRBV12-2 combines with J gene TRBJ2-7. TRBV12-2 is given as a pseudogene. The CDR3 is 13 residues long. CDR3 in amino acids: CASRLYGFSEQYF. CDR3 in DNA: TGTGCAAGTCGCCTTTACGGGTTTTCCGAGCAGTACTTC.

This clonotype occurred many times. The V gene is TRBV6-6, the J gene TRBJ2-5; D assignment may be TRBD1 or TRBD2 (5 bases each). Germline values: CDR1 MNHNY, CDR2 SVGAGI (reference sequence). The CDR3 length is 13 residues. Trimming pared 4 bases from V and 5 bases from J, leaving 11 bases between. Written as DNA, the CDR3 is TGTGCCAGCAGTTGGGGGTCCATGGAGACCCAGTACTTC. It specifies CASSWGSMETQYF.